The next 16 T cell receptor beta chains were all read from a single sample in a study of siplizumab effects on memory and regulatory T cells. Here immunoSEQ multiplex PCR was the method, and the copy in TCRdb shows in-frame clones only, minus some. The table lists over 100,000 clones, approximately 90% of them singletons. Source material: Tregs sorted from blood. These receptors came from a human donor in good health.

The CDR3 nucleotides read TGCGCCAGCAGCTCACTGCTAGCGGGAGGGCTGTTAGGCTACAATGAGCAGTTCTTC. This encodes CASSSLLAGGLLGYNEQFF. This chain joins TRBV5-1 and TRBJ2-1, with 12 positions matching TRBD2. The V gene's germline CDR1 is SGHRS and CDR2 YFSETQ. This CDR3 spans 19 amino acids. V dropped 3 bases and J dropped 3; count of bases not matched to a gene: 13.

The CDR3, as DNA: TGTGCCAGCAGTGCGGCCCCGAGGCAGTACTTC. It is translated as CASSAAPRQYF. The J gene is TRBJ2-7, the V gene TRBV6-5; D remains ambiguous. Looked up from germline, CDR1 is MNHEY and CDR2 is SVGAGI. The CDR3 loop spans 11 amino acids. V lost 5 bases to trimming and J lost 9 bases, with 11 bases between them.

Here the CDR3 reads CAISESMTSGSATGELFF. CDR3 nucleotide sequence: TGTGCCATCAGTGAGTCCATGACTAGCGGGAGTGCTACCGGGGAGCTGTTTTTT. V gene TRBV10-3 combines with J gene TRBJ2-2, with 12 bases lining up with TRBD2. V was clipped by 0 bases and J by 5 bases; unmatched bases: 7. CDR1 and CDR2 (germline): ENHRY, SYGVKD. The CDR3 length is 18 residues.

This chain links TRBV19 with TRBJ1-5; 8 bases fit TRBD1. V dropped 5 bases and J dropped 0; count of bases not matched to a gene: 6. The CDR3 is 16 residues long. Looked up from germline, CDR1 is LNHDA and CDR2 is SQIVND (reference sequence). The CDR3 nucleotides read TGTGCCAGTAGTTTTTCAGGGGGCCCTAGCAATCAGCCCCAGCATTTT. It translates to CASSFSGGPSNQPQHF.

The CDR3 bases are TGCAGCGTTGATCCCCCTGGGAATGAAGCTTTCTTT. It specifies CSVDPPGNEAFF. J is TRBJ1-1 and V is TRBV29-1; D unresolved. Trimming shortened V by 3 bases and J by 7 bases, and 12 bases separated the two germline ends. Germline values: CDR1 SQVTM, CDR2 ANQGSEA. This CDR3 region has 12 residues. The entire variable domain, with the rest obtained from reference TRBV29-1 and TRBJ1-1, is as follows: SAVISQKPSRDICQRGTSLTIQCQVDSQVTMMFWYRQQPGQSLTLIATANQGSEATYESGFVIDKFPISRPNLTFSTLTVSNMSPEDSSIYLCSVDPPGNEAFFGQGTRLTVV.

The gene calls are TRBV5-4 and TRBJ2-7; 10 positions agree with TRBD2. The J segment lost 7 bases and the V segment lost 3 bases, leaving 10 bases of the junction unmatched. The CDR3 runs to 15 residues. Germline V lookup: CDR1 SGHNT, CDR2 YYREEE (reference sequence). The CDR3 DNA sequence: TGTGCCAGCAGCTCCCCCCTAGCGGGAGAGGGGGAGCAGTACTTC. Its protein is CASSSPLAGEGEQYF.

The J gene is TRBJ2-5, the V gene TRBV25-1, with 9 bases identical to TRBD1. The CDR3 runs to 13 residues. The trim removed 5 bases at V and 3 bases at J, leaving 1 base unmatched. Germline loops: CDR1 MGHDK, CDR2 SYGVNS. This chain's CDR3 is CASSRQGEETQYF. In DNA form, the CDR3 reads TGTGCCAGCAGTCGACAGGGGGAAGAGACCCAGTACTTC.

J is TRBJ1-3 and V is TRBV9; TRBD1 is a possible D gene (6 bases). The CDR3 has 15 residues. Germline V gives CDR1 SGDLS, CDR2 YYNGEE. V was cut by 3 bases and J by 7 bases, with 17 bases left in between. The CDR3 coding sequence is TGTGCCAGCAGCGCCTTCTCCGGTAGGGGGAACACCATATATTTT. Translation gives CASSAFSGRGNTIYF.

Written as DNA, the CDR3 is TGTGCCAGCAGCTTAGTTGTAGGGCAGAACTATGGCTACACCTTC. It yields the protein CASSLVVGQNYGYTF. V gene TRBV7-8 combines with J gene TRBJ1-2, with D unclear. V lost 1 base to trimming and J lost 2 bases, with 11 bases between them. This CDR3 has 15 residues. CDR1 SGHVS and CDR2 FQNEAQ come from the germline V gene.

CDR3 nucleotides: TGTGCCAGCAGCTTAGCGGTGGGGAGGATCAACACTGAAGCTTTCTTT. Its translation is CASSLAVGRINTEAFF. V usage is TRBV7-9 and J usage is TRBJ1-1, with unresolved D. This CDR3 region has 16 residues. The V and J ends lost 0 bases and 2 bases respectively, with 13 bases between them. Germline V gene sequence: CDR1 SEHNR, CDR2 FQNEAQ (reference sequence).

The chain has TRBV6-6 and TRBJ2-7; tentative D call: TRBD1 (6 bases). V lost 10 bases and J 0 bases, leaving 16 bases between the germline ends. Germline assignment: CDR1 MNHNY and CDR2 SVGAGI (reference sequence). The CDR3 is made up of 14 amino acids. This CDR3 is CATEQGDFSYEQYF. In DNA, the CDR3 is TGTGCCACAGAACAGGGAGACTTCTCCTACGAGCAGTACTTC.

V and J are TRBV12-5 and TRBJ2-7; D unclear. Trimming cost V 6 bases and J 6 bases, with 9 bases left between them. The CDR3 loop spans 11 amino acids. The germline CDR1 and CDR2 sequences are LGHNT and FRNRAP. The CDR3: CASGIGIEQYF. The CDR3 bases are TGTGCTAGTGGAATAGGGATCGAGCAGTACTTC.

In nucleotides, the CDR3 is TGCGCCAGCAGCTCCGCCAAGACCCAGTACTTC. As protein: CASSSAKTQYF. V is TRBV5-1 and J is TRBJ2-5; D ambiguous. Germline values: CDR1 SGHRS, CDR2 YFSETQ. This CDR3 has 11 residues. The V end was cut by 3 bases, the J end by 6 bases, with 6 bases between.

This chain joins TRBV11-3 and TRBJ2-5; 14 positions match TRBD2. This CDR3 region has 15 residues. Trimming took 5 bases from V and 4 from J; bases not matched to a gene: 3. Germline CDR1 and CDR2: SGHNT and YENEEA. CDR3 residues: CASSPGLAGVETQYF. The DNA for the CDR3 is TGTGCCAGCAGCCCGGGACTAGCGGGAGTAGAGACCCAGTACTTC.

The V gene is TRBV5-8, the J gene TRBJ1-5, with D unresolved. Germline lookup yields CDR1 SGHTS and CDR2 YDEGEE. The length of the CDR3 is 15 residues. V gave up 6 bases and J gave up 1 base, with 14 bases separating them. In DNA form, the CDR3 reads TGTGCCAGCAAGCCGCAGCGGGGAAGCAATCAGCCCCAGCATTTT. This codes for CASKPQRGSNQPQHF.

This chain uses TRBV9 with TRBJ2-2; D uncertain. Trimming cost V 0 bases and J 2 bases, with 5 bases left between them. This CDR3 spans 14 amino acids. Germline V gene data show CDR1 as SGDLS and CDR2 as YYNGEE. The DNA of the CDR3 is TGTGCCAGCAGCGTAGGTCCCAACACCGGGGAGCTGTTTTTT. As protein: CASSVGPNTGELFF.